Sequencing of this TCR beta chain was carried out in a study of vaccination and CD4 T cells after COVID-19. The overall study: In culture, cells were exposed to overlapping spike peptides from SARS-CoV-2, HCoV-NL63, HCoV-OC43 and HCoV-229E.

Regarding this clonotype: Its specificity is not known.

J gave up 4 bases and V 2 bases, and 5 bases lay outside the gene matches. Germline values: CDR1 SGHTA, CDR2 FQGNSA. The CDR3 covers 16 residues. Treatment denoted: roughly 11-day PBMC culture with coronavirus spike peptide pools or control peptides (ViraFEST assay). Scientists ran DNA taken from cultured CD4+ T cells through the Oncomine TCR Beta short-read assay for sequencing. In this case, cultured CD4+ T cells provided the extracted genomic DNA. Each CDR3 protein is one row after TCRdb ran MiXCR on the PCR reads. The repertoire holds some 14,000 distinct CDR3 sequences, with over 60% as singletons.

Sequencing input: CD4+ T cells from blood, cultured in vitro. This TCR came from a human donor who had recovered from COVID-19. The chain uses TRBV7-2 and TRBJ1-1; 12 nucleotides align to TRBD1. CDR3: CASSLMGQGASTEAFF. In DNA, the CDR3 is TGTGCCAGCAGCTTAATGGGACAGGGGGCCAGCACTGAAGCTTTCTTT.